Each of the 31 T cell receptor beta chains below was sequenced from the same sample in a study of cytomegalovirus exposure and HLA in healthy donors (dated by TCRdb to the late 2010s). Library creation used the immunoSEQ multiplex PCR assay. A mixture of 60 forward primers for TCR Vbeta segments and 13 reverse primers for TCR Jbeta segments was used in the multiplex PCR. TCRdb retrieved this table from immuneACCESS and kept in-frame rearrangements only. Not all clones are present; in checked studies, unresolved V genes account for under half, and no reason is known for the remainder. The sample profile shows about 160,000 clones; 70% to 80% of them were found once. Together, the top ten hold over 1.2% of the sample. Sequenced input: PBMCs. These receptors all come from a man between 60 and 70 years old in good health and CMV-seronegative.

The chain employs TRBV27 and TRBJ2-7; TRBD1 matches at 10 bases. Germline lookup yields CDR1 MNHEY and CDR2 SMNVEV (reference sequence). V lost 0 bases and J lost 1; bases outside the gene matches: 3. The CDR3 sequence is 16 residues long. The CDR3 region is CASSLSGQGLSYEQYF. The CDR3 nucleotides are TGTGCCAGCAGTTTATCGGGACAGGGGTTGTCCTACGAGCAGTACTTC.

On this clone: One end of the junction fails to match germline, which may point to a read error. The rearrangement joins TRBV11-2 to TRBJ1-3, with D possibly matching TRBD1 (6 bases). CDR3 length equals 15 residues. Germline loops: CDR1 SGHAT, CDR2 FQNNGV. The DNA for the CDR3 is TGTGCCAGCAGCCCGAGGGGGTTCTCTGAAAACACCATATATTTT. This codes for CASSPRGFSENTIYF. Variable domain in full (rest from reference TRBV11-2 and TRBJ1-3): EAGVAQSPRYKIIEKRQSVAFWCNPISGHATLYWYQQILGQGPKLLIQFQNNGVVDDSQLPKDRFSAERLKGVDSTLKIQPAKLEDSAVYLCASSPRGFSENTIYFGEGSWLTVV.

The genes are TRBV2 and TRBJ2-3; 9 bases line up with TRBD2. V lost 2 bases to trimming and J lost 4 bases; unmatched junction nucleotides: 7. CDR3 length equals 16 residues. Germline V gene data show CDR1 as SNHLY and CDR2 as FYNNEI. DNA for the CDR3: TGTGCCAGCAGTGAATCCGGGCGGGGGGGCCCAGATACGCAGTATTTT. It translates to CASSESGRGGPDTQYF.

The chain is built from TRBV19 and TRBJ1-4, with 7 bases identical to TRBD1. Per the germline V gene, CDR1 is LNHDA and CDR2 is SQIVND (reference sequence). The length of the CDR3 is 15 residues. V shed 1 base, J shed 7 bases, and the junction held 6 bases outside the gene matches. CDR3 nucleotide sequence: TGTGCCAGTAGTATAGCCACAGGGGCGAGTGAAAAACTGTTTTTT. It is translated as CASSIATGASEKLFF.

The genes are TRBV5-1 and TRBJ1-2; 11 bases match TRBD1. Germline V CDR1 and CDR2: SGHRS, YFSETQ. This CDR3 comprises 14 residues. V shed 3 bases, J shed 7 bases, and the junction held 5 bases outside the gene matches. In DNA, the CDR3 is TGCGCCAGCAGCTGGACAGGGGGCGCCGGTGGCTACACCTTC. Amino acids: CASSWTGGAGGYTF.

The V call is TRBV9, the J call TRBJ2-3; TRBD2 might be the D (6 bases). This CDR3 is 14 amino acids long. Trimming cost V 2 bases and J 2 bases, with 9 bases left between them. The germline CDR1 and CDR2 sequences are SGDLS and YYNGEE. The CDR3 bases are TGTGCCAGCAGCGTTGCGGGGACCACAGATACGCAGTATTTT. Translating gives CASSVAGTTDTQYF.

The chain carries TRBV5-4 and TRBJ2-3; perhaps TRBD1 as D (6 bases). Trimming pared 0 bases from V and 6 bases from J, leaving 14 bases between. Germline CDR1 and CDR2: SGHNT and YYREEE (reference sequence). This CDR3 spans 15 amino acids. CDR3 loop: CASSLGGQRRDTQYF. The CDR3 DNA sequence: TGTGCCAGCAGCTTGGGAGGACAGAGAAGGGATACGCAGTATTTT.

This chain uses TRBV5-6 with TRBJ2-3; no definite D call. Trimming cost V 3 bases and J 1 base, with 3 bases left between them. From germline, CDR1 is SGHDT and CDR2 YYEEEE. The CDR3 is 12 amino acids. The CDR3 loop is CASSSGTDTQYF. CDR3 DNA: TGTGCCAGCAGCTCCGGCACAGATACGCAGTATTTT.

The chain links TRBV5-5 to TRBJ2-3, with D unresolved. Germline V lookup: CDR1 SGHKS, CDR2 YYEKEE (reference sequence). The CDR3 runs to 13 residues. V was clipped by 0 bases and J by 4 bases, with 6 bases between them. CDR3 residues: CASSLESADTQYF. The CDR3 bases are TGTGCCAGCAGCTTGGAGTCAGCAGATACGCAGTATTTT.

The V and J genes are TRBV28 and TRBJ2-7; D not resolved. The V and J ends lost 1 base and 2 bases respectively, with 12 bases between them. Germline-derived CDR1 and CDR2 are MDHEN and SYDVKM. The CDR3 runs to 15 residues. CDR3 sequence (DNA): TGTGCCAGCAGTTTATTCTCGCCGAGGCCCTACGAGCAGTACTTC. Translating gives CASSLFSPRPYEQYF.

The chain couples TRBV5-1 to TRBJ2-1; 14 bases are shared with TRBD2. The CDR3 consists of 16 residues. Per the germline V gene, CDR1 is SGHRS and CDR2 is YFSETQ. Germline trimming cut 4 bases from V and 6 bases from J; bases unmatched to any gene: 6. The CDR3 DNA is TGCGCCAGCAGCGTGACTAGCGGGAGGGCCATCAATGAGCAGTTCTTC. This sequence encodes CASSVTSGRAINEQFF.

J is TRBJ2-2 and V is TRBV11-1; TRBD2 agrees at 9 bases. This CDR3 is 17 amino acids long. Germline V CDR1 and CDR2: SGHAT, FQDESV (reference sequence). Trimming took 5 bases from V and 0 from J; bases not matched to a gene: 7. In DNA form, the CDR3 reads TGTGCCAGCAGCCACCACAGGACTAGCGCGAACACCGGGGAGCTGTTTTTT. Its translation is CASSHHRTSANTGELFF.

The rearrangement joins TRBV27 to TRBJ2-7; D is undetermined. The CDR3 totals 14 residues. The germline V gene has CDR1 MNHEY and CDR2 SMNVEV (reference sequence). The V end was cut by 4 bases, the J end by 2 bases, with 12 bases between. The CDR3 DNA sequence: TGTGCCAGCAGTTCCGCCCGGGTTGCCTACGAGCAGTACTTC. Translated, it gives CASSSARVAYEQYF.

The chain recombines TRBV19 with TRBJ1-1; D gene uncertain. Germline CDR1 LNHDA, CDR2 SQIVND (reference sequence). The V and J ends lost 1 base and 1 base respectively, with 4 bases between them. The CDR3 has 13 amino acids. As DNA, the CDR3 is TGTGCCAGTAGTATAGTAGAGAACACTGAAGCTTTCTTT. The encoded protein is CASSIVENTEAFF.

The V and J genes are TRBV7-9 and TRBJ2-2; 8 bases line up with TRBD1. V lost 5 bases to trimming and J lost 6 bases; unmatched junction nucleotides: 8. The CDR3 contains 15 residues. The V gene's germline CDR1 is SEHNR and CDR2 FQNEAQ (reference sequence). Here the CDR3 reads CASSPRTGSAGELFF. CDR3 sequence (DNA): TGTGCCAGCAGCCCCAGGACAGGGTCAGCCGGGGAGCTGTTTTTT.

A single count supports this clone. In DNA, the CDR3 is TGTGCCAGCAGAAGGACAGGGAGGACCTTGGGGTACCAAGAGACCCAGTACTTC. This codes for CASRRTGRTLGYQETQYF. The genes are TRBV27 and TRBJ2-5; the match to TRBD1 covers 8 bases. Looked up from germline, CDR1 is MNHEY and CDR2 is SMNVEV (reference sequence). This CDR3 is 18 amino acids long. The V gene end was trimmed by 6 bases and the J gene end by 0 bases; junction bases not matched to a gene: 15.

This clone came up once. The chain recombines TRBV10-1 with TRBJ2-3; D is unclear. The CDR3 contains 13 residues. The germline V gene has CDR1 WNHNN and CDR2 SYGVQD (reference sequence). V was clipped by 0 bases and J by 5 bases, with 6 bases between them. The CDR3 DNA is TGCGCCAGCAGTGAGTCCGGTAGAGATACGCAGTATTTT. Amino acids: CASSESGRDTQYF.

This chain connects TRBV2 to TRBJ2-7; TRBD2 agrees at 7 bases. Germline CDR1 and CDR2: SNHLY and FYNNEI. V dropped 6 bases and J dropped 4; count of bases not matched to a gene: 15. The CDR3 contains 16 residues. CDR3 DNA sequence: TGTGCCAGCAGGGATTGGAGCGGGACTAATACGTACGAGCAGTACTTC. It specifies CASRDWSGTNTYEQYF.

The chain combines TRBV5-4 with TRBJ1-2, with 7 bases that match TRBD1. Germline V gene sequence: CDR1 SGHNT, CDR2 YYREEE (reference sequence). This CDR3 has 14 amino acids. V was pared by 6 bases and J by 4 bases, with 9 bases of the junction left unmatched. CDR3 sequence: CASNKQGILYGYTF. Here the CDR3 DNA reads TGTGCCAGCAACAAACAGGGGATCCTCTATGGCTACACCTTC.

This rearrangement joins TRBV4-3 to TRBJ2-1; D is possibly TRBD2 (5 bases). Trimming shortened V by 1 base and J by 8 bases, and 15 bases separated the two germline ends. CDR3 length: 15 amino acids. Germline CDR1 and CDR2: LGHNA and YSLEER. CDR3 region: CASSQVATNYDEQFF. As DNA, the CDR3 is TGCGCCAGCAGCCAAGTCGCGACTAATTACGATGAGCAGTTCTTC.

V usage is TRBV4-2 and J usage is TRBJ2-5, with 8 bases identical to TRBD1. Trimming cost V 4 bases and J 2 bases; bases outside gene matches: 9. The CDR3 consists of 16 residues. Germline V lookup: CDR1 LGHNA, CDR2 YNFKEQ. CDR3: CASSPSDRGLQETQYF. In DNA, the CDR3 is TGTGCCAGCAGCCCTTCCGACAGGGGCCTTCAAGAGACCCAGTACTTC.

The V call is TRBV6-1, the J call TRBJ2-5; 7 bases line up with TRBD2. The ends lost 2 bases at V and 7 bases at J; junction bases unmatched: 7. The CDR3 length is 14 residues. In germline, CDR1 is MNHNS, CDR2 SASEGT. Here the CDR3 DNA reads TGTGCCAGCAGTGAACGCGGGGCGGGGGTGACCCAGTACTTC. Amino acids: CASSERGAGVTQYF.

The chain links TRBV28 to TRBJ2-1; perhaps TRBD2 as D (7 bases). V gave up 3 bases and J gave up 7 bases, with 22 bases separating them. The CDR3 runs 17 residues. Per germline, CDR1 MDHEN and CDR2 SYDVKM. CDR3 DNA sequence: TGTGCCAGCAGTTTTTCGGAGGGTAGAGGGGGAGGGAATGAGCAGTTCTTC. Its protein is CASSFSEGRGGGNEQFF.

The chain links TRBV4-3 to TRBJ2-5; D may be TRBD1 (6 bases). V shed 4 bases and J shed 2 bases, with 8 bases lying between them. CDR1 is LGHNA, CDR2 YSLEER, per germline. The CDR3 runs to 13 residues. The CDR3 loop is CASSRDRQETQYF. CDR3 nucleotides: TGCGCCAGCAGCCGAGACAGGCAAGAGACCCAGTACTTC.

The V gene is TRBV27, the J gene TRBJ2-7, with TRBD2 as a possible D gene (5 bases). Germline CDR1 and CDR2: MNHEY and SMNVEV (reference sequence). The CDR3 runs to 14 residues. Between the trimmed V and J ends, which lost 0 bases and 3 bases, there was a span of 9 bases. This CDR3 reads CASSLSTGYYEQYF. CDR3 in DNA: TGTGCCAGCAGTTTATCGACGGGGTACTACGAGCAGTACTTC.

This clone turned up a few times. CDR3 sequence reads: CSAGATTEAFF. CDR3 DNA: TGCAGTGCTGGGGCCACCACTGAAGCTTTCTTT. The chain is built from TRBV20-1 and TRBJ1-1; tentatively, D is TRBD1 (5 bases). Trimming shortened V by 5 bases and J by 4 bases, and 8 bases separated the two germline ends. The CDR3 consists of 11 residues. The germline CDR1 and CDR2 sequences are DFQATT and SNEGSKA (reference sequence).

The rearrangement uses TRBV7-2 and TRBJ2-1; TRBD1 might be the D (6 bases). The CDR3 is 13 amino acids. Germline CDR1 is SGHTA and CDR2 is FQGNSA. Trimming stripped 6 bases from V and 4 bases from J, with 10 bases between. CDR3 sequence: CASRKDSYNEQFF. CDR3 DNA sequence: TGTGCCAGCAGAAAGGACAGTTACAATGAGCAGTTCTTC. Based on the CDR3 plus reference TRBV7-2 and TRBJ2-1, the full variable domain is GAGVSQSPSNKVTEKGKDVELRCDPISGHTALYWYRQSLGQGLEFLIYFQGNSAPDKSGLPSDRFSAERTGGSVSTLTIQRTQQEDSAVYLCASRKDSYNEQFFGPGTRLTVL.

This chain connects TRBV2 to TRBJ1-1; D is unresolved. The V end was cut by 5 bases, the J end by 5 bases, with 6 bases between. Germline V lookup: CDR1 SNHLY, CDR2 FYNNEI. The CDR3 has 11 amino acids. The CDR3 sequence is CASSTGTEAFF. In nucleotides, the CDR3 is TGTGCCAGCAGTACCGGGACTGAAGCTTTCTTT. The full variable domain, its missing parts supplied by reference TRBV2 and TRBJ1-1, is EPEVTQTPSHQVTQMGQEVILRCVPISNHLYFYWYRQILGQKVEFLVSFYNNEISEKSEIFDDQFSVERPDGSNFTLKIRSTKLEDSAMYFCASSTGTEAFFGQGTRLTVV.

J is TRBJ2-3 and V is TRBV2, with a tentative D call TRBD2 (5 bases). CDR1 and CDR2 (germline): SNHLY, FYNNEI. Trimming pared 8 bases from V and 4 bases from J, leaving 13 bases between. This CDR3 is 13 amino acids long. CDR3 sequence reads: CASPSTSADTQYF. CDR3 DNA: TGTGCCAGCCCCAGTACTAGTGCAGATACGCAGTATTTT. The full variable domain, in which reference TRBV2 and TRBJ2-3 provide the parts outside the CDR3, is EPEVTQTPSHQVTQMGQEVILRCVPISNHLYFYWYRQILGQKVEFLVSFYNNEISEKSEIFDDQFSVERPDGSNFTLKIRSTKLEDSAMYFCASPSTSADTQYFGPGTRLTVL.

The rearrangement joins TRBV7-9 to TRBJ2-6, with D maybe TRBD2 (6 bases). The ends were cut back, 3 bases at V and 1 base at J, with 10 bases in the middle. The CDR3 runs to 16 residues. Germline CDR1 is SEHNR and CDR2 is FQNEAQ (reference sequence). CDR3 in DNA: TGTGCCAGCAGCTTCGGAGGAGGGTCTGGGGCCAACGTCCTGACTTTC. This codes for CASSFGGGSGANVLTF.

V gene TRBV15 combines with J gene TRBJ1-2, with unresolved D. From germline, CDR1 is LNHNV and CDR2 YYDKDF (reference sequence). V was trimmed by 0 bases and J by 3 bases, leaving 14 bases between them. The CDR3 is made up of 16 amino acids. The CDR3 DNA reads TGTGCCACCAGCAGAGATAGTGTTGGCAGGCACTATGGCTACACCTTC. This gives the protein CATSRDSVGRHYGYTF.